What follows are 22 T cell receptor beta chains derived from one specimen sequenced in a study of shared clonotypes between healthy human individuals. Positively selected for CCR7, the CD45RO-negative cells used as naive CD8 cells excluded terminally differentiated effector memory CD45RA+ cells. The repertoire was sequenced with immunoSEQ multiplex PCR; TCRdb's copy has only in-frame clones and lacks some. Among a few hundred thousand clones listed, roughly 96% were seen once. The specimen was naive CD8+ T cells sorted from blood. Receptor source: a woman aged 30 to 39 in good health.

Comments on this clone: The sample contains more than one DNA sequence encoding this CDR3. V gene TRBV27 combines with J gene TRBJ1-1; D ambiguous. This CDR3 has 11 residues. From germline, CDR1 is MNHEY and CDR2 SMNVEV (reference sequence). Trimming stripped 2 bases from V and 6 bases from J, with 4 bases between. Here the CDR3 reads CASSLGAEAFF. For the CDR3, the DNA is TGTGCCAGCAGTTTAGGCGCTGAAGCTTTCTTT.

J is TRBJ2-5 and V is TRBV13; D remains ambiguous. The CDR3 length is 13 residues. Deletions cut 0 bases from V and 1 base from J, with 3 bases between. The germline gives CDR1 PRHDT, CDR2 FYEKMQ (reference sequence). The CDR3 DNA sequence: TGTGCCAGCAGCTTAGGGAGCCAAGAGACCCAGTACTTC. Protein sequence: CASSLGSQETQYF.

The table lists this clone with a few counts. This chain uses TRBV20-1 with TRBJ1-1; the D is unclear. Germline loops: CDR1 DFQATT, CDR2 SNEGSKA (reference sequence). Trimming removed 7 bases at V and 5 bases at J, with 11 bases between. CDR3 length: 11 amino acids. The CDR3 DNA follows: TGCAGTGGCGCCCGCCTAACTGAAGCTTTCTTT. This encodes CSGARLTEAFF.

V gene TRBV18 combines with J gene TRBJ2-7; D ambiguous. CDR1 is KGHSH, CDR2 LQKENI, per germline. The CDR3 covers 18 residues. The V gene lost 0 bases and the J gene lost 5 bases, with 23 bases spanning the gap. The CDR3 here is CASSPPGVDARSVDEQYF. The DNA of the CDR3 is TGTGCCAGCTCACCACCAGGAGTAGACGCACGATCGGTCGACGAGCAGTACTTC.

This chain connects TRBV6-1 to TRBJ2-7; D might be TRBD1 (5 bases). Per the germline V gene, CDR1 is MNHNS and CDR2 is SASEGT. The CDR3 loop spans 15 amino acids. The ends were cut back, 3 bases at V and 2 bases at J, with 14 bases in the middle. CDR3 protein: CASSETYQGTYEQYF. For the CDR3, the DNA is TGTGCCAGCAGTGAGACCTACCAGGGAACCTACGAGCAGTACTTC.

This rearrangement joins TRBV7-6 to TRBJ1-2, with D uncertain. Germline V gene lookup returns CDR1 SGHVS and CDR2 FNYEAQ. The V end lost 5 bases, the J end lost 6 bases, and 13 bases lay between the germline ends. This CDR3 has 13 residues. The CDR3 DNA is TGTGCCAGCAGCGATGGAGGATCCGATGGCTACACCTTC. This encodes CASSDGGSDGYTF.

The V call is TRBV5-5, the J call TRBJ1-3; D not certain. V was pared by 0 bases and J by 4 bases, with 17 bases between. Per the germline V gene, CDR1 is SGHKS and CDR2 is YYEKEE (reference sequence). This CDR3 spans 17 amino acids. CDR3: CASSLEAPTRSGNTIYF. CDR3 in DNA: TGTGCCAGCAGCTTGGAGGCACCCACCAGGTCGGGAAACACCATATATTTT.

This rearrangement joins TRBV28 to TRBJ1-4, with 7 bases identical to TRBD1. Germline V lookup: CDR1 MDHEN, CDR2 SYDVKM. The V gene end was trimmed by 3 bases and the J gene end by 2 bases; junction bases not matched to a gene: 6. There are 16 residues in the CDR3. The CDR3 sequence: CASSFYTGATNEKLFF. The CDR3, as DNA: TGTGCCAGCAGTTTCTACACAGGGGCGACTAATGAAAAACTGTTTTTT.

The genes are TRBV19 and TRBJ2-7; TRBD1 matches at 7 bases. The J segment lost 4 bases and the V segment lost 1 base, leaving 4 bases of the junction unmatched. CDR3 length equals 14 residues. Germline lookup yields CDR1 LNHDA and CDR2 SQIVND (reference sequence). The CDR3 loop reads CASSIAGGRYEQYF. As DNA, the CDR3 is TGTGCCAGTAGTATAGCAGGGGGTCGATACGAGCAGTACTTC.

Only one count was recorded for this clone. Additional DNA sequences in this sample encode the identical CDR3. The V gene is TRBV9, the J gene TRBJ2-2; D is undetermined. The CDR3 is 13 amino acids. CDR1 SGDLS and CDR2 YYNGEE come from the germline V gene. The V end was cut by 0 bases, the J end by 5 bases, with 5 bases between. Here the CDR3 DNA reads TGTGCCAGCAGCGTAGGAGATACCGGGGAGCTGTTTTTT. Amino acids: CASSVGDTGELFF.

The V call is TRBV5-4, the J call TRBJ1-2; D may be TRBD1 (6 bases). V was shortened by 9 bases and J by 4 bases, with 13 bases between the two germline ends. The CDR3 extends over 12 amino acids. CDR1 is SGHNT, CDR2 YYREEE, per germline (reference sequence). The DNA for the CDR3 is TGTGCCATCTCAGGGGACCCCTATGGCTACACCTTC. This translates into CAISGDPYGYTF.

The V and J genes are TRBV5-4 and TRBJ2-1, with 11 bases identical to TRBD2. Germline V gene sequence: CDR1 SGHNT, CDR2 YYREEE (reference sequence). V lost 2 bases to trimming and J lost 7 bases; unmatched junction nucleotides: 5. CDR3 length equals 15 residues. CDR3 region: CASSFGSSGRNEQFF. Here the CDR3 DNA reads TGTGCCAGCAGCTTTGGTTCTAGCGGGAGGAATGAGCAGTTCTTC.

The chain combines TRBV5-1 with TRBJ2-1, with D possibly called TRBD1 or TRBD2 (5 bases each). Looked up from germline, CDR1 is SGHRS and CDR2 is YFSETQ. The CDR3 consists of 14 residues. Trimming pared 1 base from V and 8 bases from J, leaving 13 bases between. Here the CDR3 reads CASSLLGVEYEQFF. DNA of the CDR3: TGCGCCAGCAGCTTGTTGGGGGTAGAGTATGAGCAGTTCTTC.

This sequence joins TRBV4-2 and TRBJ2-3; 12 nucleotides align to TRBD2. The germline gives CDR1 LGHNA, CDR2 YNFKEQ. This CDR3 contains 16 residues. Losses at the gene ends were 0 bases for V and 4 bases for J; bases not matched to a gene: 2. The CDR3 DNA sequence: TGTGCCAGCAGCCAAGATCTAGCGGGAGGGTCAGATACGCAGTATTTT. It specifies CASSQDLAGGSDTQYF.

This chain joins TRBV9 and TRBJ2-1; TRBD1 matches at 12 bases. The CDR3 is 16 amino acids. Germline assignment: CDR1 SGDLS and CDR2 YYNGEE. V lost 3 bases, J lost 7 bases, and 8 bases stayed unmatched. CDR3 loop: CASSAEGQGASNEQFF. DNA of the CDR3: TGTGCCAGCAGCGCGGAGGGACAGGGGGCGTCAAATGAGCAGTTCTTC.

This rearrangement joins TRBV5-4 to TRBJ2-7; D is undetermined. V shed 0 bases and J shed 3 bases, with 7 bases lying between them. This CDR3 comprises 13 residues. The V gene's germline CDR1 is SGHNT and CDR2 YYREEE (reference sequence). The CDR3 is CASSLVSDYEQYF. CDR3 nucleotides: TGTGCCAGCAGCTTGGTGTCCGACTACGAGCAGTACTTC. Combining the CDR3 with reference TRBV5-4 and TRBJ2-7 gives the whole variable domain ETGVTQSPTHLIKTRGQQVTLRCSSQSGHNTVSWYQQALGQGPQFIFQYYREEENGRGNFPPRFSGLQFPNYSSELNVNALELDDSALYLCASSLVSDYEQYFGPGTRLTVT.

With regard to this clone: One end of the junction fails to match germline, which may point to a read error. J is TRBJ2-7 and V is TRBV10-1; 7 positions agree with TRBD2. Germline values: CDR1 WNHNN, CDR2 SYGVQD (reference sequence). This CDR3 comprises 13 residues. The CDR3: CAGSGGGTHEQYF. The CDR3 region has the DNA TGCGCCGGCAGTGGGGGGGGGACCCACGAGCAGTACTTC.

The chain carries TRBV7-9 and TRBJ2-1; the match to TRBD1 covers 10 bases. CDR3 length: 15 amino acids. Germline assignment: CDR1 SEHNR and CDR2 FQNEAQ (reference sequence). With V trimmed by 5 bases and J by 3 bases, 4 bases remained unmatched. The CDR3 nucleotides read TGTGCCAGCAGCCACGGGACAGGGGTCTACAATGAGCAGTTCTTC. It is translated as CASSHGTGVYNEQFF.

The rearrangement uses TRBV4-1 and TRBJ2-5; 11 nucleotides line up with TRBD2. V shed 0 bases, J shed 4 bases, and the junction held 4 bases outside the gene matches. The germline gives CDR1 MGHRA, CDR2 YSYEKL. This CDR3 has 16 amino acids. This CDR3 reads CASSQDLAGGLETQYF. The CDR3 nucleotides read TGCGCCAGCAGCCAAGACCTAGCGGGAGGTCTAGAGACCCAGTACTTC.

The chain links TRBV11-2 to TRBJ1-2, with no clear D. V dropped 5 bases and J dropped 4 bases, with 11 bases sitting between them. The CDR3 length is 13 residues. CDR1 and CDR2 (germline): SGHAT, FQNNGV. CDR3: CASSQRWGYGYTF. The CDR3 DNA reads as TGTGCCAGCAGCCAAAGGTGGGGCTATGGCTACACCTTC.

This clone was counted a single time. The CDR3 DNA sequence: TGCGCCAGCAGCTTGGAACAGGACAGACACTACGAGCAGTACTTC. Translation gives CASSLEQDRHYEQYF. This chain links TRBV5-1 with TRBJ2-7, with D perhaps TRBD1 (6 bases). CDR3 size: 15 residues. Trimming pared 0 bases from V and 3 bases from J, leaving 13 bases between. Germline assignment: CDR1 SGHRS and CDR2 YFSETQ.

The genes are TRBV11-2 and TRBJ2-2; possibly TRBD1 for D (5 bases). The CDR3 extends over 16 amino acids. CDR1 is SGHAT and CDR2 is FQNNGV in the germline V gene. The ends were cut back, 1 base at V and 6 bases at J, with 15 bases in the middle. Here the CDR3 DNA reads TGTGCCAGCAGCTTAGCTGTAGGGGAAGGGCCCGGGGAGCTGTTTTTT. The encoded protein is CASSLAVGEGPGELFF.